A single sample is the source of the 10 T cell receptor beta chains below, sequenced in a study of blood T cell repertoires in COVID-19. Produced via immunoSEQ multiplex PCR; TCRdb's table is partial and in-frame only. Among about 280,000 clones listed, 85% to 90% were seen once. The sequenced sample consisted of PBMCs or T cells enriched from blood (not recorded which). These receptors were obtained from a woman aged 18-29 years with acute COVID-19.

The V call is TRBV25-1, the J call TRBJ2-2; D is possibly TRBD2 (6 bases). Germline CDR1 and CDR2: MGHDK and SYGVNS. Trimming shortened V by 1 base and J by 2 bases, and 8 bases separated the two germline ends. The CDR3 contains 15 residues. DNA for the CDR3: TGTGCCAGCAGTGAATCACTAGCAAACACCGGGGAGCTGTTTTTT. As protein: CASSESLANTGELFF.

As for this clone: The identical CDR3 is also encoded by other nucleotide sequences in the sample. The J gene is TRBJ2-7, the V gene TRBV27; 7 bases line up with TRBD2. Germline V lookup: CDR1 MNHEY, CDR2 SMNVEV (reference sequence). The CDR3 spans 14 residues. V trimming: 6 bases; J trimming: 2 bases; junction bases outside the gene matches: 7. Here the CDR3 DNA reads TGTGCCAGCAGCTTAGGTGGGAGGGCCTACGAGCAGTACTTC. The encoded protein is CASSLGGRAYEQYF.

This rearrangement joins TRBV29-1 to TRBJ2-1; TRBD2 aligns across 12 bases. The V gene end was trimmed by 7 bases and the J gene end by 4 bases; junction bases not matched to a gene: 11. The germline V gene encodes CDR1 SQVTM and CDR2 ANQGSEA. The CDR3 consists of 16 residues. CDR3 bases: TGCAGCGCCAAGGCTCTAGCGGGAGGGGGGTACAATGAGCAGTTCTTC. Residues: CSAKALAGGGYNEQFF.

This chain uses TRBV11-2 with TRBJ2-1, with D possibly being TRBD2 (6 bases). CDR3 size: 17 residues. With 6 bases removed from V and 6 bases from J, the gap between germline ends came to 24 bases. Germline loops: CDR1 SGHAT, CDR2 FQNNGV. The CDR3 here is CASRPNLRGSVGNEQFF. The CDR3, as DNA: TGTGCCAGCAGGCCCAATCTACGGGGGAGCGTAGGCAATGAGCAGTTCTTC.

This clone was observed a single time. The chain combines TRBV3-1 (or the pseudogene TRBV3-2) with TRBJ1-4; 8 bases map to TRBD1. The germline gives CDR1 LGHDT, CDR2 YNNKEL (reference sequence). The J segment lost 7 bases and the V segment lost 3 bases, leaving 7 bases of the junction unmatched. The CDR3 sequence is 15 residues long. CDR3 residues: CASSHDRGSGEKLFF. The CDR3 DNA reads as TGTGCCAGCAGCCACGACAGGGGTAGTGGTGAAAAACTGTTTTTT.

The chain uses TRBV5-1 and TRBJ2-1, with TRBD2 identical over 10 bases. Trimming cost V 6 bases and J 1 base; bases outside gene matches: 7. The CDR3 has 16 amino acids. Germline CDR1 SGHRS, CDR2 YFSETQ. The chain's CDR3 is CASKGGAGGSYNEQFF. For the CDR3, the DNA is TGCGCCAGCAAAGGGGGAGCGGGAGGGTCCTACAATGAGCAGTTCTTC.

Of note for this clone: The identical CDR3 is also encoded by other nucleotide sequences in the sample. The rearrangement joins TRBV2 to TRBJ2-2; D gene ambiguous. This CDR3 contains 14 residues. V lost 3 bases, J lost 2 bases, and 7 bases lay in between. Germline assignment: CDR1 SNHLY and CDR2 FYNNEI. The CDR3 bases are TGTGCCAGCAGTGAGAGAGGTAACACCGGGGAGCTGTTTTTT. Amino acids: CASSERGNTGELFF.

The count of this clone is one. The CDR3 is CASSPSFSRGTEAFF. DNA for the CDR3: TGTGCCAGCAGTCCGTCATTCTCCCGAGGAACTGAAGCTTTCTTT. The chain couples TRBV27 to TRBJ1-1; D remains unclear. The CDR3 is 15 residues long. Trimming removed 5 bases at V and 5 bases at J, with 18 bases between. Germline assignment: CDR1 MNHEY and CDR2 SMNVEV (reference sequence).

The chain uses TRBV7-9 and TRBJ2-3; 14 nucleotides line up with TRBD2. CDR3 length: 16 residues. Trimming cost V 3 bases and J 6 bases; bases outside gene matches: 5. Germline values: CDR1 SEHNR, CDR2 FQNEAQ (reference sequence). The CDR3 is CASSLGLAGDFDTQYF. In DNA form, the CDR3 reads TGTGCCAGCAGCTTGGGACTAGCGGGAGATTTCGATACGCAGTATTTT.

The rearrangement uses TRBV4-3 and TRBJ2-2, with 12 bases lining up with TRBD2. The V segment lost 6 bases and the J segment 3 bases; nucleotides outside the gene matches: 23. Germline V gives CDR1 LGHNA, CDR2 YSLEER. The CDR3 covers 22 residues. The CDR3 DNA is TGCGCCAGCAGGGCCACTACAGGGTTTCTAGCGGGAGGGCCTGAGGACACCGGGGAGCTGTTTTTT. Its protein is CASRATTGFLAGGPEDTGELFF.